Each of the 8 T cell receptor beta chains below was sequenced from the same sample in a study of blood T cell repertoires in COVID-19. The data were produced by immunoSEQ multiplex PCR, yet TCRdb's version contains in-frame clones alone and is incomplete. The repertoire has around 100,000 clones, 75% to 90% of them found once; the top ten carry about 30%. Sequences were obtained from peripheral blood. Source of these receptors: a woman of 80 years or more with acute or convalescent COVID-19.

The rearrangement links TRBV9 to TRBJ2-5; D remains unclear. Looked up from germline, CDR1 is SGDLS and CDR2 is YYNGEE. This CDR3 contains 17 residues. V was clipped by 3 bases and J by 14 bases, with 32 bases between them. The CDR3 nucleotides are TGTGCCAGCAGCGCCTCCTCCCCCGCTAGTTATGTCCAGAGCCTTTACTTC. Its protein product is CASSASSPASYVQSLYF.

The rearrangement uses TRBV5-1 and TRBJ1-1, with 7 nucleotides matching TRBD1. V lost 5 bases to trimming and J lost 1 base; unmatched junction nucleotides: 5. Germline CDR1 reads SGHRS; CDR2 reads YFSETQ. CDR3 length: 14 residues. CDR3 sequence reads: CASSWDSRNTEAFF. CDR3 nucleotides: TGCGCCAGCAGTTGGGACAGCCGGAACACTGAAGCTTTCTTT.

The chain combines TRBV10-3 with TRBJ2-6, with 7 bases fitting TRBD1. V lost 0 bases to trimming and J lost 3 bases; unmatched junction nucleotides: 8. The CDR3 length is 18 residues. Germline CDR1 and CDR2: ENHRY and SYGVKD. CDR3 loop: CAISESRRQGSGANVLTF. The CDR3 region has the DNA TGTGCCATCAGTGAGTCTAGAAGACAGGGAAGTGGGGCCAACGTCCTGACTTTC.

J is TRBJ1-6 and V is TRBV27, with 9 positions matching TRBD1. V was clipped by 6 bases and J by 10 bases; unmatched bases: 13. This CDR3 contains 16 residues. CDR1 MNHEY and CDR2 SMNVEV come from the germline V gene (reference sequence). The CDR3 reads CASRYRPQGALSPLHF. The CDR3 DNA reads as TGTGCCAGCAGATACCGCCCACAGGGGGCGCTCTCACCCCTCCACTTT.

This chain connects TRBV7-2 to TRBJ1-5; D possibly corresponds to TRBD1 (5 bases). V was clipped by 5 bases and J by 0 bases, with 11 bases between them. CDR1 is SGHTA, CDR2 FQGNSA, per germline. This CDR3 is 15 amino acids long. CDR3 sequence: CASSPTVFSNQPQHF. The CDR3 DNA follows: TGTGCCAGCAGCCCGACAGTTTTTAGCAATCAGCCCCAGCATTTT. Full variable domain (remainder filled in from reference TRBV7-2 and TRBJ1-5): GAGVSQSPSNKVTEKGKDVELRCDPISGHTALYWYRQSLGQGLEFLIYFQGNSAPDKSGLPSDRFSAERTGGSVSTLTIQRTQQEDSAVYLCASSPTVFSNQPQHFGDGTRLSIL.

The rearrangement links TRBV11-2 to TRBJ2-7, with a weak D call TRBD1 (6 bases). The CDR3 is made up of 12 amino acids. Germline loops: CDR1 SGHAT, CDR2 FQNNGV. V was shortened by 4 bases and J by 6 bases, with 10 bases between the two germline ends. The CDR3 protein is CASSSTRGEQYF. Written as DNA, the CDR3 is TGTGCCAGCAGCTCTACCAGGGGCGAGCAGTACTTC.

The rearrangement joins TRBV29-1 to TRBJ2-1, with 7 bases aligning to TRBD2. V was pared by 3 bases and J by 5 bases, with 13 bases of the junction left unmatched. The CDR3 has 16 amino acids. Germline CDR1 reads SQVTM; CDR2 reads ANQGSEA. CDR3 region: CSVDPVGAGVHNEQFF. The CDR3 nucleotides read TGCAGCGTTGATCCCGTCGGGGCGGGGGTGCACAATGAGCAGTTCTTC.

The chain uses TRBV5-4 and TRBJ1-1; D gene unclear. V dropped 1 base and J dropped 0 bases, with 19 bases sitting between them. The germline V gene encodes CDR1 SGHNT and CDR2 YYREEE (reference sequence). The CDR3 runs 18 residues. The CDR3 nucleotides are TGTGCCAGCAGCTTGAGCGGAGACATAACCCACATGAACACTGAAGCTTTCTTT. This sequence encodes CASSLSGDITHMNTEAFF. The full variable domain, rest sourced from reference TRBV5-4 and TRBJ1-1, is ETGVTQSPTHLIKTRGQQVTLRCSSQSGHNTVSWYQQALGQGPQFIFQYYREEENGRGNFPPRFSGLQFPNYSSELNVNALELDDSALYLCASSLSGDITHMNTEAFFGQGTRLTVV.